The 31 T cell receptor beta chains listed next were all sequenced from one sample in a study of blood T cell repertoires in COVID-19. Repertoires were generated with immunoSEQ multiplex PCR, while TCRdb's copy carries only in-frame clones and drops some. The sample yields tens of thousands of clones, 85% to 90% seen once. Source material: peripheral blood. The receptors stem from a man aged 55 to 69 with acute or convalescent COVID-19.

The chain couples TRBV5-1 to TRBJ1-5; the D gene is possibly TRBD1 (6 bases). V shed 3 bases and J shed 2 bases, with 9 bases lying between them. CDR3 length equals 14 residues. Looked up from germline, CDR1 is SGHRS and CDR2 is YFSETQ. The CDR3 region is CASSSAGGNQPQHF. CDR3 DNA: TGCGCCAGCAGCTCTGCAGGGGGCAATCAGCCCCAGCATTTT.

The chain is built from TRBV6-5 and TRBJ1-5, with D perhaps TRBD1 (5 bases). The V gene's germline CDR1 is MNHEY and CDR2 SVGAGI. The CDR3 covers 13 residues. With 0 bases removed from V and 9 bases from J, the gap between germline ends came to 9 bases. The CDR3 loop is CASSYSAGLPQHF. CDR3 DNA sequence: TGTGCCAGCAGTTACTCAGCGGGACTGCCCCAGCATTTT.

J is TRBJ1-5 and V is TRBV5-4; D is uncertain. Deletions cut 1 base from V and 2 bases from J, with 10 bases between. The CDR3 spans 15 residues. CDR1 and CDR2 (germline): SGHNT, YYREEE (reference sequence). CDR3 coding DNA: TGTGCCAGCAGCTTGTTCGGGGAAGGCAATCAGCCCCAGCATTTT. Translated, it gives CASSLFGEGNQPQHF.

This rearrangement joins TRBV6-5 to TRBJ2-5; D might be TRBD2 (6 bases). V lost 7 bases and J lost 2, with 11 bases in between. The CDR3 is 13 residues long. Germline CDR1 reads MNHEY; CDR2 reads SVGAGI. DNA for the CDR3: TGTGCCAGCAAGGGGAGGCAGCAAGAGACCCAGTACTTC. Its protein is CASKGRQQETQYF.

The rearrangement joins TRBV19 to TRBJ2-3, with a possible D match to TRBD2 (8 bases). Deletions cut 5 bases from V and 4 bases from J, with 16 bases between. CDR1 and CDR2 (germline): LNHDA, SQIVND (reference sequence). CDR3 size: 15 residues. DNA of the CDR3: TGTGCCAGTAGTTCCGGGACTAGGGGGCCAGATACGCAGTATTTT. This codes for CASSSGTRGPDTQYF.

CDR3 nucleotides: TGTGCCAGTACCCGACAGGGTATCAATGAGCAGTTCTTC. Its translation is CASTRQGINEQFF. The genes are TRBV19 and TRBJ2-1; 7 bases agree with TRBD1. The CDR3 totals 13 residues. The junction had 6 bases not matched to a gene; V was cut back by 7 bases and J by 6 bases. The germline V gene has CDR1 LNHDA and CDR2 SQIVND (reference sequence). Combining the CDR3 with reference TRBV19 and TRBJ2-1 gives the whole variable domain DGGITQSPKYLFRKEGQNVTLSCEQNLNHDAMYWYRQDPGQGLRLIYYSQIVNDFQKGDIAEGYSVSREKKESFPLTVTSAQKNPTAFYLCASTRQGINEQFFGPGTRLTVL.

This CDR3 reads CASSQFGTSGMNEQFF. The CDR3 bases are TGCGCCAGCAGCCAGTTCGGGACTAGCGGGATGAATGAGCAGTTCTTC. This chain joins TRBV4-1 and TRBJ2-1, with 13 bases that match TRBD2. Germline-derived CDR1 and CDR2 are MGHRA and YSYEKL. The CDR3 totals 16 residues. V trimming: 3 bases; J trimming: 7 bases; junction bases outside the gene matches: 6.

The chain uses TRBV21-1 and TRBJ2-2; TRBD1, the D gene given by the table, was not confirmed from the DNA. TRBV21-1 is classified as a pseudogene. CDR3 length equals 14 residues. CDR3 protein: CASGVGQATGELFF. Here the CDR3 DNA reads TGTGCCAGCGGGGTGGGACAGGCAACCGGGGAGCTGTTTTTT.

V is TRBV7-3 and J is TRBJ2-3; 7 nucleotides align to TRBD1. Germline V gene data show CDR1 as SGHTA and CDR2 as FQGTGA. The CDR3 sequence is 18 residues long. Trimming cost V 5 bases and J 4 bases; bases outside gene matches: 18. The CDR3 DNA is TGTGCCAGCAGCAATAACCCCTTGGAGACAGGGATGGCAGATACGCAGTATTTT. Its protein is CASSNNPLETGMADTQYF.

The V gene is TRBV25-1, the J gene TRBJ1-2, with TRBD1 identical over 8 bases. This CDR3 has 13 residues. The trim removed 3 bases at V and 8 bases at J, leaving 5 bases unmatched. Germline V gives CDR1 MGHDK, CDR2 SYGVNS. As DNA, the CDR3 is TGTGCCAGCAGTGAGACAGGGGAGGGAGGCTACACCTTC. Amino acid sequence: CASSETGEGGYTF.

V is TRBV6-5 and J is TRBJ1-2; D gene unclear. Trimming left V 6 bases short and J 3 bases short, with 14 bases between. Germline values: CDR1 MNHEY, CDR2 SVGAGI. CDR3 length: 14 amino acids. CDR3 nucleotides: TGTGCCAGCAGCCAATTGCGGGCGGACTATGGCTACACCTTC. Translating it yields CASSQLRADYGYTF.

This chain connects TRBV10-3 to TRBJ2-1; 11 bases are shared with TRBD2. Germline CDR1 reads ENHRY; CDR2 reads SYGVKD. The CDR3 has 20 residues. Losses at the gene ends were 0 bases for V and 0 bases for J; bases not matched to a gene: 10. The CDR3 sequence is CAISESGTSGPSSSYNEQFF. The CDR3 nucleotides read TGTGCCATCAGTGAGTCGGGGACTAGCGGACCCTCAAGCTCCTACAATGAGCAGTTCTTC.

The genes are TRBV20-1 and TRBJ1-2; no clear D. This CDR3 region has 13 residues. With 3 bases removed from V and 0 bases from J, the gap between germline ends came to 8 bases. Germline V CDR1 and CDR2: DFQATT, SNEGSKA (reference sequence). The CDR3 nucleotides read TGCAGTGCTAGTTTCCCCACTAACTATGGCTACACCTTC. Amino acids: CSASFPTNYGYTF.

The rearrangement joins TRBV19 to TRBJ1-5; tentatively, D is TRBD1 (5 bases). Germline V gene lookup returns CDR1 LNHDA and CDR2 SQIVND (reference sequence). The V end was cut by 3 bases, the J end by 6 bases, with 12 bases between. This CDR3 comprises 14 residues. The CDR3 is CASSMGRFSQPQHF. CDR3 bases: TGTGCCAGTAGTATGGGGCGGTTTAGTCAGCCCCAGCATTTT. The full variable domain, with the rest looked up from reference TRBV19 and TRBJ1-5, is DGGITQSPKYLFRKEGQNVTLSCEQNLNHDAMYWYRQDPGQGLRLIYYSQIVNDFQKGDIAEGYSVSREKKESFPLTVTSAQKNPTAFYLCASSMGRFSQPQHFGDGTRLSIL.

The CDR3 region is CASSRSGTFSGSGNTIYF. The CDR3 DNA reads TGTGCCAGCAGTCGTTCCGGAACATTTTCGGGCTCTGGAAACACCATATATTTT. This chain connects TRBV6-6 to TRBJ1-3; D is uncertain. From germline, CDR1 is MNHNY and CDR2 SVGAGI (reference sequence). The V end was cut by 5 bases, the J end by 0 bases, with 20 bases between. The CDR3 runs 18 residues.

The chain couples TRBV7-2 to TRBJ1-2; unclear D gene. This CDR3 spans 14 amino acids. The ends were cut back, 0 bases at V and 8 bases at J, with 13 bases in the middle. Germline lookup yields CDR1 SGHTA and CDR2 FQGNSA. The CDR3 DNA reads TGTGCCAGCAGCTTAGCGCGGGTCATGGGGGGCTACACCTTC. Residues: CASSLARVMGGYTF.

This clone appeared a single time. The junction differs from germline at one of its ends, possibly a read error. The chain couples TRBV19 to TRBJ1-1; no clear D gene. The CDR3 loop spans 11 amino acids. Germline CDR1 and CDR2: LNHDA and SQIVND (reference sequence). The CDR3 protein is CASSIRTGAFF. The CDR3 bases are TGTGCCAGTAGTATTCGGACTGGAGCTTTCTTT. The full variable domain, with the rest looked up from reference TRBV19 and TRBJ1-1, is DGGITQSPKYLFRKEGQNVTLSCEQNLNHDAMYWYRQDPGQGLRLIYYSQIVNDFQKGDIAEGYSVSREKKESFPLTVTSAQKNPTAFYLCASSIRTGAFFGQGTRLTVV.

V usage is TRBV10-3 and J usage is TRBJ1-2; weak D call: TRBD1 (5 bases). Germline CDR1 is ENHRY and CDR2 is SYGVKD. The CDR3 is 11 residues long. V was clipped by 8 bases and J by 7 bases, with 11 bases between them. The CDR3 reads CAIYSRAGYTF. In DNA, the CDR3 is TGTGCCATCTATAGCAGGGCTGGCTACACCTTC.

This chain connects TRBV6-5 to TRBJ1-1; D ambiguous. The V gene lost 10 bases and the J gene lost 0 bases, with 12 bases spanning the gap. CDR1 MNHEY and CDR2 SVGAGI come from the germline V gene. The length of the CDR3 is 13 residues. CDR3 protein: CAIGVGMNTEAFF. The CDR3 DNA reads as TGTGCCATCGGGGTCGGAATGAACACTGAAGCTTTCTTT.

The rearrangement links TRBV7-2 to TRBJ1-2, with TRBD1 matching over 7 bases. This CDR3 has 13 residues. V trimming: 2 bases; J trimming: 4 bases; junction bases outside the gene matches: 1. Germline V lookup: CDR1 SGHTA, CDR2 FQGNSA. CDR3 residues: CASSLNRGYGYTF. In nucleotides, the CDR3 is TGTGCCAGCAGCTTAAACAGGGGCTATGGCTACACCTTC.

The chain carries TRBV4-3 and TRBJ1-2, with a tentative D call TRBD1 (5 bases). The V gene's germline CDR1 is LGHNA and CDR2 YSLEER. The length of the CDR3 is 15 residues. With 0 bases removed from V and 6 bases from J, the gap between germline ends came to 14 bases. The chain's CDR3 is CASSQEAGRGDGYTF. The CDR3 DNA reads TGCGCCAGCAGCCAAGAAGCCGGGAGGGGAGATGGCTACACCTTC.

This clone was picked up a small number of times. The chain employs TRBV5-1 and TRBJ2-2, with TRBD2 matching 13 bases. CDR3 length equals 16 residues. Germline V gene sequence: CDR1 SGHRS, CDR2 YFSETQ. V trimming: 3 bases; J trimming: 5 bases; junction bases outside the gene matches: 4. The CDR3 spells CASSSRLAGGTGELFF. In DNA form, the CDR3 reads TGCGCCAGCAGCTCCAGACTAGCGGGAGGAACCGGGGAGCTGTTTTTT.

This clone was observed once. The V call is TRBV6-6, the J call TRBJ2-1; 9 bases are shared with TRBD1. V trimming: 7 bases; J trimming: 9 bases; junction bases outside the gene matches: 13. The CDR3 consists of 15 residues. Germline V gene lookup returns CDR1 MNHNY and CDR2 SVGAGI (reference sequence). The CDR3 spells CASTPGTGSVSEQFF. The CDR3 DNA sequence: TGTGCCAGCACCCCCGGGACAGGGTCGGTGAGTGAGCAGTTCTTC.

The chain links TRBV6-1 to TRBJ1-3; TRBD1 matches at 9 bases. Germline CDR1 reads MNHNS; CDR2 reads SASEGT. V shed 4 bases, J shed 0 bases, and the junction held 7 bases outside the gene matches. CDR3 length: 17 amino acids. The CDR3 sequence: CASSVSTGGSSGNTIYF. CDR3 in DNA: TGTGCCAGCAGTGTCTCGACAGGGGGTAGCTCTGGAAACACCATATATTTT.

The V gene is TRBV20-1, the J gene TRBJ2-5, with D uncertain. Trimming removed 3 bases at V and 0 bases at J, with 14 bases between. CDR3 length equals 15 residues. Germline values: CDR1 DFQATT, CDR2 SNEGSKA (reference sequence). This CDR3 is CSASSSFSYQETQYF. CDR3 DNA: TGCAGTGCTAGTAGTAGTTTTAGTTACCAAGAGACCCAGTACTTC.

Notes on this clone: The junction departs from the called germline gene at one end, perhaps through a read error. The J gene is TRBJ1-1, the V gene TRBV12-5; D is uncertain. This CDR3 has 15 residues. The germline V gene has CDR1 LGHNT and CDR2 FRNRAP. The CDR3 reads CASGPDIVLNTEAFF. As DNA, the CDR3 is TGTGCTAGTGGGCCTGACATCGTCTTGAATACTGAAGCTTTCTTT.

V usage is TRBV11-2 and J usage is TRBJ2-3; 11 bases are shared with TRBD2. From germline, CDR1 is SGHAT and CDR2 FQNNGV. The ends lost 5 bases at V and 6 bases at J; junction bases unmatched: 10. The length of the CDR3 is 16 residues. In nucleotides, the CDR3 is TGTGCCAGCAGCCAAAGACTAGCGGGACGAGGGGATACGCAGTATTTT. Encoded protein: CASSQRLAGRGDTQYF.

J is TRBJ1-2 and V is TRBV7-9, with D tentatively TRBD1 (6 bases). The CDR3 runs 15 residues. Germline assignment: CDR1 SEHNR and CDR2 FQNEAQ (reference sequence). Trimming shortened V by 6 bases and J by 3 bases, and 17 bases separated the two germline ends. Here the CDR3 DNA reads TGTGCCAGCAGTGAAGACTCAGGACAGTACTATGGCTACACCTTC. Its translation is CASSEDSGQYYGYTF.

The chain employs TRBV3-1 (or the pseudogene TRBV3-2) and TRBJ2-3; D is possibly TRBD2 (5 bases). CDR1 is LGHDT and CDR2 is YNNKEL in the germline V gene (reference sequence). The CDR3 runs 13 residues. V shed 0 bases and J shed 10 bases, with 11 bases lying between them. The CDR3 nucleotides read TGTGCCAGCAGCCAAGATCGCCGAGGGTCGCAGTATTTT. It yields the protein CASSQDRRGSQYF.

V is TRBV28 and J is TRBJ2-7; the D gene is possibly TRBD2 (5 bases). This CDR3 is 13 amino acids long. Germline CDR1 is MDHEN and CDR2 is SYDVKM. Deletions cut 8 bases from V and 2 bases from J, with 13 bases between. The CDR3 sequence is CASRQGGPYEQYF. The CDR3 DNA is TGTGCCAGCCGACAAGGAGGCCCCTACGAGCAGTACTTC.

The chain has TRBV4-3 and TRBJ2-5, with D perhaps matching TRBD1 (6 bases). There are 16 residues in the CDR3. CDR1 and CDR2 from the germline V gene are LGHNA and YSLEER. V lost 0 bases and J 5 bases, leaving 16 bases between the germline ends. CDR3 sequence: CASSQEGAEGRETQYF. The CDR3 DNA reads TGCGCCAGCAGCCAAGAGGGGGCAGAGGGCCGGGAGACCCAGTACTTC.